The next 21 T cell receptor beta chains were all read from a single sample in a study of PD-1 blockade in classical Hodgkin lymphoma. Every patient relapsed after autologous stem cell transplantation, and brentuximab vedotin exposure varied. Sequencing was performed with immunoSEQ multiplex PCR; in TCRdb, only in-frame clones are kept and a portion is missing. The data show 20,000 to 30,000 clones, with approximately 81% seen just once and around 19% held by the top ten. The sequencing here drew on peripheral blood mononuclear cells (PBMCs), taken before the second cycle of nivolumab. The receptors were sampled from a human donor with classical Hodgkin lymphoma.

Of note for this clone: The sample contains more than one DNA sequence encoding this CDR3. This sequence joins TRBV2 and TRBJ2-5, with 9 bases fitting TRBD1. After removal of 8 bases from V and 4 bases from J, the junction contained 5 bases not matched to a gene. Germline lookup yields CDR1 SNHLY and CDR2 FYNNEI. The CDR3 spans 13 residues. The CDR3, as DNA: TGTGCCAGCCGGGACAGGGTAGGAGAGACCCAGTACTTC. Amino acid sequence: CASRDRVGETQYF.

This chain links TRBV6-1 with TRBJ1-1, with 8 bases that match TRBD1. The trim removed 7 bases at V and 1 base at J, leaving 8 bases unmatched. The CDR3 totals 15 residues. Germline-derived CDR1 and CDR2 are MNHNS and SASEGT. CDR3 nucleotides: TGTGCCAGCAATAGGCCCGGGACAGGGAACACTGAAGCTTTCTTT. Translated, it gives CASNRPGTGNTEAFF.

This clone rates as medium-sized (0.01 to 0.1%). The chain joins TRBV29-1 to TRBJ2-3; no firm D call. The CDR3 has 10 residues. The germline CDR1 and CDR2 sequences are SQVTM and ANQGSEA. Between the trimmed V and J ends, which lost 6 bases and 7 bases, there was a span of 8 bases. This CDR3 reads CSVTQHTQYF. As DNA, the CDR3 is TGCAGCGTAACACAGCATACGCAGTATTTT.

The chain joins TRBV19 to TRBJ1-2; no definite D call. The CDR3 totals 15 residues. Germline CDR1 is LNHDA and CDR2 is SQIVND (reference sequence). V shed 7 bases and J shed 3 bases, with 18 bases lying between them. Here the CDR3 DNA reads TGTGCCAGTACCTACTTCCCCCACGGAGACTATGGCTACACCTTC. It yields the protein CASTYFPHGDYGYTF.

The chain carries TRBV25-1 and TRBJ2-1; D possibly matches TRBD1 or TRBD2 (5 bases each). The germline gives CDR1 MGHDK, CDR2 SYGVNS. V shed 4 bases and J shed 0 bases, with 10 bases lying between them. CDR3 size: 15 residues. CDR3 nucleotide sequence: TGTGCCAGCAGTGTGTGGGGGAGCTCCTACAATGAGCAGTTCTTC. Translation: CASSVWGSSYNEQFF.

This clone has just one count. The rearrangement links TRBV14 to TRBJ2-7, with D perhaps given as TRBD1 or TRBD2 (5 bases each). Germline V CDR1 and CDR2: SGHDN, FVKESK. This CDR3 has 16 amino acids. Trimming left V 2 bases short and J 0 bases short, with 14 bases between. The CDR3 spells CASSQWAWGSSYEQYF. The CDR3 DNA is TGTGCCAGCAGCCAATGGGCGTGGGGGTCCTCCTACGAGCAGTACTTC.

The CDR3: CASSSSLQGTEAFF. The DNA for the CDR3 is TGTGCCAGCAGCTCCTCCCTACAGGGTACTGAAGCTTTCTTT. This rearrangement joins TRBV5-4 to TRBJ1-1; maybe TRBD1 (6 bases). V was shortened by 3 bases and J by 5 bases, with 14 bases between the two germline ends. The CDR3 has 14 amino acids. The germline gives CDR1 SGHNT, CDR2 YYREEE (reference sequence).

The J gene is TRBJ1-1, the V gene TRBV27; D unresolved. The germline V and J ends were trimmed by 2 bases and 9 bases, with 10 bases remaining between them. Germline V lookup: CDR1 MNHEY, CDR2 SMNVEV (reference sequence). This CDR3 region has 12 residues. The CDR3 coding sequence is TGTGCCAGCAGTTTAAGGACGGGGAAAGCTTTCTTT. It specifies CASSLRTGKAFF.

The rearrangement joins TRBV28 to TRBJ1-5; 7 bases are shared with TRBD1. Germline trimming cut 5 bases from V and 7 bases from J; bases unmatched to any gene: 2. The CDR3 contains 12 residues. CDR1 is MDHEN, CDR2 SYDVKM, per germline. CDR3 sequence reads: CASSTGDQPQHF. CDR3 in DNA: TGTGCCAGCAGTACAGGGGACCAGCCCCAGCATTTT.

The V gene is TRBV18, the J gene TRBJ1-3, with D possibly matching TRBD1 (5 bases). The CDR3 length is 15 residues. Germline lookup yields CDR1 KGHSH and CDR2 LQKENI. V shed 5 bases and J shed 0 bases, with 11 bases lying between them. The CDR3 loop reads CASSSTASSGNTIYF. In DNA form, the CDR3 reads TGTGCCAGCTCATCGACAGCTAGCTCTGGAAACACCATATATTTT.

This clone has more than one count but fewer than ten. CDR3 loop: CASSLLDRDETQYF. The CDR3 DNA follows: TGTGCCAGCAGCTTACTAGACAGGGATGAGACCCAGTACTTC. This chain links TRBV7-9 with TRBJ2-5; 7 bases are a match to TRBD1. This CDR3 has 14 amino acids. V lost 2 bases, J lost 5 bases, and 5 bases stayed unmatched. Germline V gene sequence: CDR1 SEHNR, CDR2 FQNEAQ (reference sequence).

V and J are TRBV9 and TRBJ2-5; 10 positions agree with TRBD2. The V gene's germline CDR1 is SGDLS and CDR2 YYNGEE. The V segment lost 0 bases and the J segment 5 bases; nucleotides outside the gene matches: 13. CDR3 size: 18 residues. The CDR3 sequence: CASSVAGASGGLGETQYF. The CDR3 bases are TGTGCCAGCAGCGTAGCGGGGGCTAGCGGGGGCCTGGGGGAGACCCAGTACTTC.

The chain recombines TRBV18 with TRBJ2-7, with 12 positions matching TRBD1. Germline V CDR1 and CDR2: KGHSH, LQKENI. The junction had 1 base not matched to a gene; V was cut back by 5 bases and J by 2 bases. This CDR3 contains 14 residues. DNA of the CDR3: TGTGCCAGCTCAGGGACAGGGGGCACCTACGAGCAGTACTTC. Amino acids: CASSGTGGTYEQYF.

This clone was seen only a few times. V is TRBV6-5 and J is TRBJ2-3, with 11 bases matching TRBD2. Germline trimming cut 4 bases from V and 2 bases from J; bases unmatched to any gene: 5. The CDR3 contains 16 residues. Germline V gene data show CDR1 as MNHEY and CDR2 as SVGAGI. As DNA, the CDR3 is TGTGCCAGCAGTTCTAGCGGGGGGCGGGTCACAGATACGCAGTATTTT. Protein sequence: CASSSSGGRVTDTQYF.

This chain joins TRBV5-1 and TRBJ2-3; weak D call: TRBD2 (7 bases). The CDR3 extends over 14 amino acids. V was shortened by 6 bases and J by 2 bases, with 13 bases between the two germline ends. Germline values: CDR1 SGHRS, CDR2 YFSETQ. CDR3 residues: CASTWGGPTDTQYF. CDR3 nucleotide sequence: TGCGCCAGCACCTGGGGGGGCCCCACAGATACGCAGTATTTT.

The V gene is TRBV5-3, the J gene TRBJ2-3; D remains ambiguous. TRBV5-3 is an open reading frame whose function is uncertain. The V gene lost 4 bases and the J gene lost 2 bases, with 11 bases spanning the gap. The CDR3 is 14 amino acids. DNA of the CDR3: TGTGCCAGAAGCCCCCGGAAAGTCACAGATACGCAGTATTTT. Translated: CARSPRKVTDTQYF.

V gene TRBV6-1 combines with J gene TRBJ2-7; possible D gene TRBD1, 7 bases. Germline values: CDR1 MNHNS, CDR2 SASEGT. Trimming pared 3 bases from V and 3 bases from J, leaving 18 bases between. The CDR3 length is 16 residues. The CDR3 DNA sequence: TGTGCCAGCAGTGATGGGTCGGGGGACAGAGACTACGAGCAGTACTTC. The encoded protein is CASSDGSGDRDYEQYF.

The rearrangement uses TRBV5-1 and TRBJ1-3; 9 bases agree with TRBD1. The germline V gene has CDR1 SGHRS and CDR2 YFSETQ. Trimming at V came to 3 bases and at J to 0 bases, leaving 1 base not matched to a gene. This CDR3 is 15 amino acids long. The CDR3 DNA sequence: TGCGCCAGCAGCTCGACAGGGGGCTCTGGAAACACCATATATTTT. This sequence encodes CASSSTGGSGNTIYF. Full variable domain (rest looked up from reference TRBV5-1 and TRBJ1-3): KAGVTQTPRYLIKTRGQQVTLSCSPISGHRSVSWYQQTPGQGLQFLFEYFSETQRNKGNFPGRFSGRQFSNSRSEMNVSTLELGDSALYLCASSSTGGSGNTIYFGEGSWLTVV.

CDR3 residues: CASSTGRLSGANVLTF. The DNA of the CDR3 is TGTGCCAGCAGTACGGGACGACTCTCTGGGGCCAACGTCCTGACTTTC. V gene TRBV27 combines with J gene TRBJ2-6; D may match TRBD1 or TRBD2 (5 bases each). CDR1 is MNHEY, CDR2 SMNVEV, per germline (reference sequence). Trimming took off 5 bases at V and 0 bases at J, with 11 bases between the two ends. CDR3 size: 16 residues. The complete variable domain, with remaining parts taken from reference TRBV27 and TRBJ2-6, reads EAQVTQNPRYLITVTGKKLTVTCSQNMNHEYMSWYRQDPGLGLRQIYYSMNVEVTDKGDVPEGYKVSRKEKRNFPLILESPSPNQTSLYFCASSTGRLSGANVLTFGAGSRLTVL.

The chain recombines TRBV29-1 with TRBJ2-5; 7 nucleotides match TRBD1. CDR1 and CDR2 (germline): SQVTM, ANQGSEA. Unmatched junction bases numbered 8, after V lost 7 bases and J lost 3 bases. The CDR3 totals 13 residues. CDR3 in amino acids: CSAETGKKETQYF. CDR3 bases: TGCAGCGCCGAGACAGGGAAGAAAGAGACCCAGTACTTC.

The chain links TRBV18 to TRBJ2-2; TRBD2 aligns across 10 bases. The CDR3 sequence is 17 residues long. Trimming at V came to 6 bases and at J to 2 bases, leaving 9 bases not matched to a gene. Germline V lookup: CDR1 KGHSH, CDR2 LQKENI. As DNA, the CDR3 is TGTGCCAGCTCTCCCAGCCCTAGCGGGAGAAACACCGGGGAGCTGTTTTTT. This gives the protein CASSPSPSGRNTGELFF.